The following is a T cell receptor (beta chain) sequence with its context. The antigen it binds to is not known. The sample holds no much larger clone one base away, and base qualities are not on file. This sample was taken from a study of T cell changes during pregnancy in multiple sclerosis (dated by TCRdb to about 2019). Looking at the study overall: Changes in the T cell repertoire over the course of pregnancy were examined in this study in women with multiple sclerosis.

The junction shows trimming of 2 bases on V and 4 bases on J, plus 11 bases between the germline ends. Inclusive of the bounding cysteine and phenylalanine, the CDR3 is 14 residues long. CDR3 DNA only is kept here, 42 bases in frame from base 1. As encoded in the germline V gene, CDR1 is KGHSH while CDR2 is LQKENI. The library was built by means of the immunoSEQ multiplex PCR assay. The table comes from immuneACCESS by way of TCRdb, which keeps in-frame sequences with V and J called. Part of the clones is missing from these tables; in studies checked, under half for an unresolved V gene and the rest for unknown reasons. The sample data list about 92,000 clones, and 80% to 95% of these were observed just once. The top ten clonotypes cover roughly 1.4% of the sample.

The chain was built from TRBV18 and TRBJ1-2; a tentative D call is TRBD1 (6 bases match). This clonotype was sampled from a female donor with multiple sclerosis, enrolled in a pregnancy study. Source: peripheral blood, taken in the first trimester of pregnancy. CDR3 loop: CASSPEARGYGYTF. The sequenced DNA is TGTGCCAGCTCACCAGAGGCCAGGGGCTATGGCTACACCTTC. Reference TRBV18 and TRBJ1-2 genes cover what lies past the CDR3, so the full variable domain is NAGVMQNPRHLVRRRGQEARLRCSPMKGHSHVYWYRQLPEEGLKFMVYLQKENIIDESGMPKERFSAEFPKEGPSILRIQQVVRGDSAAYFCASSPEARGYGYTFGSGTRLTVV.